These 22 T cell receptor beta chains originate from one sample sequenced in a study of OX40 agonist ivuxolimab in advanced cancers. Produced via immunoSEQ multiplex PCR; TCRdb's table is partial and in-frame only. The repertoire has about 60,000 clones, about 89% of them found once; the top ten carry around 15%. The sample here was CD4+ or CD8+ T cells sorted from blood, taken in a trial of the OX40 agonist ivuxolimab. Source of these receptors: an adult with an advanced solid tumor such as melanoma, head and neck, liver or kidney cancer.

This clone was counted once. Here the CDR3 DNA reads TGTGCCAGCAGTCACGCCGGGATACAAGAGACCCAGTACTTC. Translation gives CASSHAGIQETQYF. This rearrangement joins TRBV7-9 to TRBJ2-5, with D perhaps matching TRBD2 (5 bases). V was clipped by 6 bases and J by 2 bases, with 13 bases between them. This CDR3 is 14 amino acids long. Germline loops: CDR1 SEHNR, CDR2 FQNEAQ (reference sequence).

The chain joins TRBV18 to TRBJ2-1; no clear D gene. CDR3 length equals 15 residues. V was shortened by 3 bases and J by 0 bases, with 9 bases between the two germline ends. Germline CDR1 is KGHSH and CDR2 is LQKENI. CDR3 residues: CASSPPSSSYNEQFF. The CDR3, as DNA: TGTGCCAGCTCACCCCCTTCTAGCTCCTACAATGAGCAGTTCTTC.

The V call is TRBV6-5, the J call TRBJ2-7, with D tentatively TRBD2 (5 bases). With 0 bases removed from V and 1 base from J, the gap between germline ends came to 10 bases. This CDR3 spans 15 amino acids. The germline V gene encodes CDR1 MNHEY and CDR2 SVGAGI. The CDR3 sequence: CASSYSWERSYEQYF. The CDR3 region has the DNA TGTGCCAGCAGTTACTCGTGGGAGAGGTCCTACGAGCAGTACTTC.

This clone came up once. The chain uses TRBV9 and TRBJ2-4; TRBD2 matches at 14 bases. CDR3 length equals 16 residues. Per the germline V gene, CDR1 is SGDLS and CDR2 is YYNGEE. The junction had 5 bases not matched to a gene; V was cut back by 3 bases and J by 6 bases. CDR3 in amino acids: CASSDSGTSGRNIQYF. The CDR3 DNA reads TGTGCCAGCAGCGACTCCGGGACTAGCGGGAGAAACATTCAGTACTTC.

The rearrangement links TRBV9 to TRBJ2-1, with 8 bases that match TRBD2. Looked up from germline, CDR1 is SGDLS and CDR2 is YYNGEE. This CDR3 spans 17 amino acids. J was trimmed by 7 bases and V by 0 bases; bases with no gene match: 12. The CDR3 loop is CASSVAWSSGMVNEQFF. The CDR3 region has the DNA TGTGCCAGCAGCGTAGCATGGAGTAGCGGGATGGTTAATGAGCAGTTCTTC.

V usage is TRBV11-3 and J usage is TRBJ2-1, with a weak D call TRBD2 (6 bases). V lost 0 bases and J lost 3, with 9 bases in between. Per the germline V gene, CDR1 is SGHNT and CDR2 is YENEEA. The CDR3 sequence is 15 residues long. The CDR3 sequence: CASSLEAGRYNEQFF. The CDR3 region has the DNA TGTGCCAGCAGCTTAGAGGCGGGACGCTACAATGAGCAGTTCTTC.

The chain carries TRBV5-5 and TRBJ2-3; D possibly matches TRBD1 or TRBD2 (5 bases each). Germline CDR1 reads SGHKS; CDR2 reads YYEKEE (reference sequence). The CDR3 is 16 amino acids. Trimming took 2 bases from V and 0 from J, leaving 13 bases between them. Here the CDR3 reads CASSFGASWSTDTQYF. CDR3 nucleotide sequence: TGTGCCAGCAGCTTCGGGGCTAGCTGGAGCACAGATACGCAGTATTTT.

The chain combines TRBV7-2 with TRBJ2-2; no clear D gene. The germline V and J ends were trimmed by 5 bases and 4 bases, with 11 bases remaining between them. The CDR3 runs 14 residues. Germline CDR1 is SGHTA and CDR2 is FQGNSA. The CDR3 DNA sequence: TGTGCCAGCAGCCAGATGACGGCCACCGGGGAGCTGTTTTTT. Its protein product is CASSQMTATGELFF.

The chain is built from TRBV4-1 and TRBJ2-3, with 10 bases that match TRBD2. Losses at the gene ends were 1 base for V and 12 bases for J; bases not matched to a gene: 4. CDR1 is MGHRA and CDR2 is YSYEKL in the germline V gene. CDR3 length: 13 amino acids. The CDR3: CASSQVVAGGQYF. The CDR3 DNA follows: TGCGCCAGCAGCCAAGTTGTAGCGGGAGGTCAGTATTTT.

The chain couples TRBV15 to TRBJ1-4; D perhaps matches TRBD1 (5 bases). V was cut by 0 bases and J by 2 bases, with 10 bases left in between. The germline gives CDR1 LNHNV, CDR2 YYDKDF (reference sequence). The CDR3 totals 16 residues. CDR3 nucleotides: TGTGCCACCAGCAGAGATTCGGCAGGGACTAATGAAAAACTGTTTTTT. This translates into CATSRDSAGTNEKLFF.

CDR3 amino acids: CAISLGNEQFF. As DNA, the CDR3 is TGTGCCATCAGCTTAGGTAATGAGCAGTTCTTC. V and J are TRBV10-3 and TRBJ2-1; D unclear. The CDR3 loop spans 11 amino acids. The V gene's germline CDR1 is ENHRY and CDR2 SYGVKD. The germline V and J ends were trimmed by 6 bases and 7 bases, with 7 bases remaining between them.

This chain connects TRBV6-6 to TRBJ1-2, with 8 bases lining up with TRBD1. The CDR3 runs 13 residues. With 8 bases clipped from V and 2 bases from J, the junction kept 4 bases outside the gene matches. Germline loops: CDR1 MNHNY, CDR2 SVGAGI (reference sequence). The CDR3 region has the DNA TGTGCCAGCGTTCCAGGGGGCAACTATGGCTACACCTTC. Protein product: CASVPGGNYGYTF.

V is TRBV5-1 and J is TRBJ2-7; 10 bases agree with TRBD1. V lost 0 bases, J lost 4 bases, and 7 bases stayed unmatched. CDR3 length: 16 amino acids. CDR1 and CDR2 (germline): SGHRS, YFSETQ. CDR3 nucleotides: TGCGCCAGCAGCTTGGCCGGGGGACAGGGGAGATACGAGCAGTACTTC. Translated, it gives CASSLAGGQGRYEQYF.

This rearrangement joins TRBV5-4 to TRBJ2-5; possible D gene TRBD2, 6 bases. V lost 4 bases, J lost 5 bases, and 24 bases lay in between. Germline-derived CDR1 and CDR2 are SGHNT and YYREEE (reference sequence). This CDR3 has 17 residues. The CDR3, as DNA: TGTGCCAGCAGCCCCACCTTACGCGGAGGGGTTGGGGAGACCCAGTACTTC. Protein: CASSPTLRGGVGETQYF.

V gene TRBV6-4 combines with J gene TRBJ1-4; no clear D. The length of the CDR3 is 14 residues. The V gene's germline CDR1 is MRHNA and CDR2 SNTAGT. V dropped 7 bases and J dropped 4 bases, with 13 bases sitting between them. Written as DNA, the CDR3 is TGTGCCAGCAAGCTCACAGATTTTAATGAAAAACTGTTTTTT. Protein product: CASKLTDFNEKLFF.

In its sample, this clone was seen once. The chain is built from TRBV2 and TRBJ2-3, with TRBD2 matching over 13 bases. Germline CDR1 and CDR2: SNHLY and FYNNEI. The V segment lost 6 bases and the J segment 3 bases; nucleotides outside the gene matches: 3. The CDR3 is 15 residues long. The chain's CDR3 is CASRQLAGGTDTQYF. The CDR3 DNA is TGTGCCAGCAGGCAACTAGCGGGAGGGACAGATACGCAGTATTTT.

V and J are TRBV5-1 and TRBJ2-7; 7 bases align to TRBD2. The CDR3 extends over 13 amino acids. V gave up 1 base and J gave up 3 bases; unmatched junction bases: 1. Germline V lookup: CDR1 SGHRS, CDR2 YFSETQ. CDR3 sequence: CASSLWEGYEQYF. The CDR3 DNA is TGCGCCAGCAGCTTGTGGGAGGGCTACGAGCAGTACTTC.

The chain combines TRBV30 with TRBJ2-6; the D is unclear. This CDR3 has 14 amino acids. Trimming removed 4 bases at V and 0 bases at J, with 7 bases between. The germline V gene has CDR1 GTSNPN and CDR2 SVGIG (reference sequence). CDR3 in DNA: TGTGCCTGGAAAAGAGCCTCTGGGGCCAACGTCCTGACTTTC. Its translation is CAWKRASGANVLTF.

This clone was found a few times. The chain uses TRBV6-5 and TRBJ1-5; D may be TRBD1 (6 bases). V was trimmed by 5 bases and J by 4 bases, leaving 6 bases between them. The CDR3 sequence is 12 residues long. Per germline, CDR1 MNHEY and CDR2 SVGAGI. CDR3 DNA: TGTGCCAGCAGTACAGGGAATCAGCCCCAGCATTTT. Its protein is CASSTGNQPQHF.

The DNA for the CDR3 is TGTGCCAGCAGTTCACCCTACAGGGAAAGTGGAAACACCATATATTTT. Residues: CASSSPYRESGNTIYF. V is TRBV28 and J is TRBJ1-3; D possibly corresponds to TRBD1 (6 bases). V was pared by 4 bases and J by 3 bases, with 16 bases between. This CDR3 contains 16 residues. Germline CDR1 and CDR2: MDHEN and SYDVKM.

The V gene is TRBV5-1, the J gene TRBJ2-3; a possible D gene is TRBD2 (6 bases). The CDR3 covers 14 residues. V was pared by 1 base and J by 1 base, with 7 bases between. CDR1 SGHRS and CDR2 YFSETQ come from the germline V gene. Here the CDR3 reads CASSLSGGTDTQYF. The CDR3 region has the DNA TGCGCCAGCAGCTTGTCGGGGGGCACAGATACGCAGTATTTT.

In its sample, this clone was seen a few times. The rearrangement uses TRBV19 and TRBJ2-1; TRBD1 might be the D (5 bases). The CDR3 has 15 amino acids. Trimming cost V 5 bases and J 5 bases, with 16 bases left between them. The germline V gene encodes CDR1 LNHDA and CDR2 SQIVND (reference sequence). The chain's CDR3 is CASSRQLRWDNEQFF. For the CDR3, the DNA is TGTGCCAGTAGTCGACAGCTCCGGTGGGACAATGAGCAGTTCTTC.